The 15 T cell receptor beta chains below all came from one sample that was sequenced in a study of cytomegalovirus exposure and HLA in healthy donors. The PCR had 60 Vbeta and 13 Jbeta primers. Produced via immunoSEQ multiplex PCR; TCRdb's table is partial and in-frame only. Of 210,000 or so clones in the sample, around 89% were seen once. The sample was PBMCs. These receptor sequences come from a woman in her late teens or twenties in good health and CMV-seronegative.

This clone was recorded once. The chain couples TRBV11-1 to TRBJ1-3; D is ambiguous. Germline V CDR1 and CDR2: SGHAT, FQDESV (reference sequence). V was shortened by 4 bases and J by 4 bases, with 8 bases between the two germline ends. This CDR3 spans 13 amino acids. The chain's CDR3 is CASSSDRGNTIYF. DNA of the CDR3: TGTGCCAGCAGCTCTGATCGGGGAAACACCATATATTTT.

CDR3 nucleotide sequence: TGTGCCAGCAGCCGAAGGACTAGCGGGGGGGTAAATCCCCCCTACGAGCAGTACTTC. Encoded protein: CASSRRTSGGVNPPYEQYF. V and J are TRBV7-2 and TRBJ2-7; 15 nucleotides match TRBD2. The trim removed 5 bases at V and 2 bases at J, leaving 13 bases unmatched. Germline V gene data show CDR1 as SGHTA and CDR2 as FQGNSA. This CDR3 has 19 amino acids. The full variable domain, rest sourced from reference TRBV7-2 and TRBJ2-7, is GAGVSQSPSNKVTEKGKDVELRCDPISGHTALYWYRQSLGQGLEFLIYFQGNSAPDKSGLPSDRFSAERTGGSVSTLTIQRTQQEDSAVYLCASSRRTSGGVNPPYEQYFGPGTRLTVT.

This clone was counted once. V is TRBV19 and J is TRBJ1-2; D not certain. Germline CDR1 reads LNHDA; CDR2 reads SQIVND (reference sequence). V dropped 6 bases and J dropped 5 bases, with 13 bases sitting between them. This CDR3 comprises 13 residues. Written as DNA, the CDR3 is TGTGCCAGTAGCCGTCCCCCTTTGTATGGCTACACCTTC. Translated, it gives CASSRPPLYGYTF.

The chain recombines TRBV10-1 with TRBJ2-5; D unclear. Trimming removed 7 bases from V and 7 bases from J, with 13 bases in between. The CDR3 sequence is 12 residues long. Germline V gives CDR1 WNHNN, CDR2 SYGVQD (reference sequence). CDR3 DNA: TGCGCCAGCACTCACGTCAGGTGGACCCAGTACTTC. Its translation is CASTHVRWTQYF.

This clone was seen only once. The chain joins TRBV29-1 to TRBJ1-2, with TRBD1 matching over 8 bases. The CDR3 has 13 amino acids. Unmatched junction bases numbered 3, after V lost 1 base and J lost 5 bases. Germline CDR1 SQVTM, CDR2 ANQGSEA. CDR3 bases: TGCAGCGTTGAAGGAGACAGGGGATATGGCTACACCTTC. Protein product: CSVEGDRGYGYTF.

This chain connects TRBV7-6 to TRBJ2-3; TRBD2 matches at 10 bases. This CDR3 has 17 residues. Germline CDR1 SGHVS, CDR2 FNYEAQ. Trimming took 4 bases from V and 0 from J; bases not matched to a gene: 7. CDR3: CASSSGPSGRSTDTQYF. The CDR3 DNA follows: TGTGCCAGCAGCTCCGGCCCTAGCGGGAGAAGCACAGATACGCAGTATTTT.

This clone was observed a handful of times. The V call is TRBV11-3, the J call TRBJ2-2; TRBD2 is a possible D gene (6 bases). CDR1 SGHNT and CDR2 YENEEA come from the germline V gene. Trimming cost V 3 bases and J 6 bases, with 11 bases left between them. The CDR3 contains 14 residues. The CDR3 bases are TGTGCCAGCAGCTTCGGGGGTAGGGCCGGGGAGCTGTTTTTT. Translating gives CASSFGGRAGELFF. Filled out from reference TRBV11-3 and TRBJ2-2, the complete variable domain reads EAGVVQSPRYKIIEKKQPVAFWCNPISGHNTLYWYLQNLGQGPELLIRYENEEAVDDSQLPKDRFSAERLKGVDSTLKIQPAELGDSAVYLCASSFGGRAGELFFGEGSRLTVL.

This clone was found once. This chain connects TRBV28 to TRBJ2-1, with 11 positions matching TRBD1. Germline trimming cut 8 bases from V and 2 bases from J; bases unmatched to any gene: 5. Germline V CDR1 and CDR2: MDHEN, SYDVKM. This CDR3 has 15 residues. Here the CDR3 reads CASLTGQGAYNEQFF. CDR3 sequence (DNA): TGTGCCAGCTTAACGGGACAGGGGGCCTACAATGAGCAGTTCTTC.

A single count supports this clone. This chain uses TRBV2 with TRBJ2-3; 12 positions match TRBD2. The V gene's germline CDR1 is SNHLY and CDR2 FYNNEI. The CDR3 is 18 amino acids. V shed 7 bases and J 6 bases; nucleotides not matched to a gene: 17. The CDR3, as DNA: TGTGCCAGCAATAGGGCTAGCGGGGGGGCGGGCCGCTGGGATACGCAGTATTTT. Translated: CASNRASGGAGRWDTQYF.

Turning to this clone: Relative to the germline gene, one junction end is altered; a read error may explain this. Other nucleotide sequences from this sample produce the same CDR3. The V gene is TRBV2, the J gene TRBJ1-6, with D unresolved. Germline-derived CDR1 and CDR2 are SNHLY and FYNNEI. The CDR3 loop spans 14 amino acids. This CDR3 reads CASSEVGRDSPLHF. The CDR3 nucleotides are TGCGCCAGCAGTGAAGTTGGGAGGGATTCACCCCTCCACTTT.

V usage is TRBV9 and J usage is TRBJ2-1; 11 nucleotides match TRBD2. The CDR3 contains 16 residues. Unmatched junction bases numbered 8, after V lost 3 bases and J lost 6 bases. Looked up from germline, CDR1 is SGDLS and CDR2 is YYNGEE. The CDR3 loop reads CASSAKTGTSGNEQFF. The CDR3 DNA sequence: TGTGCCAGCAGCGCGAAGACTGGGACTAGCGGCAATGAGCAGTTCTTC.

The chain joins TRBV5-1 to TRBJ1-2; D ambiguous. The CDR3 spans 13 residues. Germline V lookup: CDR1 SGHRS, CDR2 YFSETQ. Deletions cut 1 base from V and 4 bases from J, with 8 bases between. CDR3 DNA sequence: TGCGCCAGCAGCTTGCTCCTTTCCTATGGCTACACCTTC. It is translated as CASSLLLSYGYTF.

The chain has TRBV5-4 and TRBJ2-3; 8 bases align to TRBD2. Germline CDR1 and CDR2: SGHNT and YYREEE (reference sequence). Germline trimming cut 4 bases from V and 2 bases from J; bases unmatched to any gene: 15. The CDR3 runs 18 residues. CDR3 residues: CASSKGPPGAGDTDTQYF. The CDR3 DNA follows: TGTGCCAGCAGCAAAGGCCCCCCTGGAGCGGGGGACACAGATACGCAGTATTTT.

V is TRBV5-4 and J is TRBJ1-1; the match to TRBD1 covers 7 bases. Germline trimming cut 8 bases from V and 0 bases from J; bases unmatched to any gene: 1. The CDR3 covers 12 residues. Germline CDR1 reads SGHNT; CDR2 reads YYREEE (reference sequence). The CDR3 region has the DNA TGTGCCAGTGGGACAGTGAACACTGAAGCTTTCTTT. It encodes CASGTVNTEAFF. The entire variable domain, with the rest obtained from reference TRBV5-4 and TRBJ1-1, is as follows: ETGVTQSPTHLIKTRGQQVTLRCSSQSGHNTVSWYQQALGQGPQFIFQYYREEENGRGNFPPRFSGLQFPNYSSELNVNALELDDSALYLCASGTVNTEAFFGQGTRLTVV.

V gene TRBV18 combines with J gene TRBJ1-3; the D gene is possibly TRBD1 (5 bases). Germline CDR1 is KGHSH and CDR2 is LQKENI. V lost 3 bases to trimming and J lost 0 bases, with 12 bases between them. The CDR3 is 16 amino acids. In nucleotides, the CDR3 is TGTGCCAGCTCACCTTTACAGGCCCGCTCTGGAAACACCATATATTTT. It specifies CASSPLQARSGNTIYF. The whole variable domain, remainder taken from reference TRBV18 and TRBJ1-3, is NAGVMQNPRHLVRRRGQEARLRCSPMKGHSHVYWYRQLPEEGLKFMVYLQKENIIDESGMPKERFSAEFPKEGPSILRIQQVVRGDSAAYFCASSPLQARSGNTIYFGEGSWLTVV.